This T cell receptor beta chain was obtained from a study of T cells in Graves' hyperthyroidism and ophthalmopathy. Study-wide results and limits: Most clonotypes that expanded in the thyroid above 0.001 also showed up in blood.

This clonotype came up many times. The target antigen is unknown. Diagnoses rested on clinical symptoms, serum thyroxine and TRAb, thyroid ultrasound and orbital computed tomography. TCR beta CDR3 sequences were amplified from RNA transcripts. HTBI primers were employed in a first-round RT-PCR of the TCR CDR3. TCRdb analysed the multiplex PCR reads with MiXCR anew, one entry per CDR3 protein. Here the sample spans fewer than 750,000 distinct CDR3 sequences, about 14% being singletons. Sequenced material: blood. The clonotype comes from a woman aged 45-65 years with Graves' ophthalmopathy.

CDR3 region: CASIGDRGATQYF. DNA for the CDR3: TGTGCCAGCATCGGGGACCGGGGGGCGACCCAGTACTTC. The chain combines TRBV7-9 with TRBJ2-5, with D maybe TRBD2 (7 bases). The CDR3 is made up of 13 amino acids. Deletions cut 7 bases from V and 7 bases from J, with 16 bases between. CDR1 is SEHNR and CDR2 is FQNEAQ in the germline V gene (reference sequence). Complete variable domain (other parts from reference TRBV7-9 and TRBJ2-5): DTGVSQNPRHKITKRGQNVTFRCDPISEHNRLYWYRQTLGQGPEFLTYFQNEAQLEKSRLLSDRFSAERPKGSFSTLEIQRTEQGDSAMYLCASIGDRGATQYFGPGTRLLVL.